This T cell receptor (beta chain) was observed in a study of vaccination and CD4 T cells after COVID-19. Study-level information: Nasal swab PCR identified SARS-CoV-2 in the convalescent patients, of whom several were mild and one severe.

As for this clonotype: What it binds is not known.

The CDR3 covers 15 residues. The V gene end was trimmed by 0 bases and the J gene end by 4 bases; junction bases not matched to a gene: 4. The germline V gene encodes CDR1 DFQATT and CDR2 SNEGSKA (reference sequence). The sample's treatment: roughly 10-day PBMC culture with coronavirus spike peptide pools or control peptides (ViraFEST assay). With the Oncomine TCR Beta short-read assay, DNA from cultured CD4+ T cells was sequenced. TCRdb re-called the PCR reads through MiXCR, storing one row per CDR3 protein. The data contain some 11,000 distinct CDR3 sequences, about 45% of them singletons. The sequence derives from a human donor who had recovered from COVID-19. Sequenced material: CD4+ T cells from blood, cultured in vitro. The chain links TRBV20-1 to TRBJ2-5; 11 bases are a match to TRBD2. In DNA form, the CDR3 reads TGCAGTGCTAGAGATCGTACTAGCGGGAGAGAGACCCAGTACTTC. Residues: CSARDRTSGRETQYF.